Listed below are T cell receptor beta chains from one sample, sequenced in a study of T cells in localized non-small cell lung cancer. Sequenced by immunoSEQ multiplex PCR; TCRdb stores in-frame clones only, minus some. The profile shows approximately 10,000 clones, roughly 82% of them singletons. This specimen was peripheral blood mononuclear cells, taken before any cancer treatment. The receptors come from a female donor aged 60 or older with stage II lung adenocarcinoma. The CDR3 runs from the conserved cysteine through the conserved F or W. Each record gives: V gene, J gene, D gene, clone size, CDR3 DNA, CDR3 protein. D genes are given only for firm matches. Rows may omit the clone size; those that give it use once, few, many or a size class.

TRBV5-1	TRBJ2-1	NA	NA	TGCGCCAGCAGCTTGTCGGGAGTTCGGTACAATGAGCAGTTCTTC	CASSLSGVRYNEQFF
TRBV4-2	TRBJ1-6	NA	NA	TGTGCCAGCAGCCAGGTACAGGGTAATATGAATAATTCACCCCTCCACTTT	CASSQVQGNMNNSPLHF
TRBV2	TRBJ1-1	NA	NA	TGTGCCAGCAGGCCTGACAGGTCCCCCTTCAACACTGAAGCTTTCTTT	CASRPDRSPFNTEAFF
TRBV5-6	TRBJ2-7	NA	NA	TGTGCCAGCAGCCCATTGAATAGCTACGAGCAGTACTTC	CASSPLNSYEQYF
TRBV7-2	TRBJ2-5	TRBD2	NA	TGTGCCAGCAGCTTAGAGGGAGGGCGAGAGGAGACCCAGTACTTC	CASSLEGGREETQYF
TRBV28	TRBJ1-4	NA	NA	TGTGCCAGCAGTTTAGACACAATGGTCCGAGGTGAAAAACTGTTTTTT	CASSLDTMVRGEKLFF
TRBV28	TRBJ2-3	TRBD2	NA	TGTGCCAGCAGTTTAGCGGGGGGGTTAGATACGCAGTATTTT	CASSLAGGLDTQYF
TRBV5-6	TRBJ2-5	NA	NA	TGTGCCAGCAGCTTGCAGGGGGGCCCAGAGACCCAGTACTTC	CASSLQGGPETQYF
TRBV6-1	TRBJ2-5	TRBD1	NA	TGTGCCAGCAGCCTCGACAGGGGGCAGGAGACCCAGTACTTC	CASSLDRGQETQYF
TRBV11-3	TRBJ2-2	NA	NA	TGTGCCAGCGTCTGGGGCACCGGGGAGCTGTTTTTT	CASVWGTGELFF
TRBV30	TRBJ2-7	NA	NA	TGTGCCTGGGACAACGGCGCCCAGGGGAGGGACTTC	CAWDNGAQGRDF
TRBV30	TRBJ2-5	NA	NA	TGTGCCTGGAGCCGGGCGGGACTGGAAGAGACCCAGTACTTC	CAWSRAGLEETQYF
TRBV4-3	TRBJ1-1	NA	NA	TGCGCCAGCAGCCAAGATCTAGTGGGGGATGAAGCTTTCTTT	CASSQDLVGDEAFF
TRBV11-2	TRBJ2-4	TRBD1	NA	TGTGCCAGCAGCCTAGACAGGGACATTCAGTACTTC	CASSLDRDIQYF
TRBV27	TRBJ2-1	TRBD2	once	TGTGCCAGCAGTTTGTGGGGGGGGAATTACAATGAGCAGTTCTTC	CASSLWGGNYNEQFF
TRBV28	TRBJ1-2	NA	NA	TGTGCCAGCAGTTTAGGGCTAAGCTCATCCGGATCTTATGGCTACACCTTC	CASSLGLSSSGSYGYTF
TRBV6-6	TRBJ1-1	TRBD1	NA	TGTGCCAGCATACTAACCGGGACAGGGGGCCAAGGGGCTTTCTTT	CASILTGTGGQGAFF
TRBV5-8	TRBJ2-5	NA	NA	TGTGCCAGCAGCCCAATGAGATTCGAGACCCAGTACTTC	CASSPMRFETQYF
TRBV25-1	TRBJ1-2	TRBD1	NA	TGTGCCAGCAGTGATCATAGGGGACAGAAGGAAGGCTACACCTTC	CASSDHRGQKEGYTF
TRBV4-1	TRBJ2-2	TRBD2	NA	TGCGCCAGCAGCGCCAGCGGGGCGGGACGCACCGGGGAGCTGTTTTTT	CASSASGAGRTGELFF
TRBV4-3	TRBJ2-1	TRBD2	NA	TGCGCCAGCAGCCAAGCCTGGACTAGCAGGAGGCAGTTCTTC	CASSQAWTSRRQFF
TRBV4-3	TRBJ1-6	NA	NA	TGCGCCAGCAGCGCGGAAAATTCACCCCTCCACTTT	CASSAENSPLHF
TRBV5-1	TRBJ1-2	NA	medium-sized	TGCGCCAGCAGCCTGGGCGGGGAAAACTATGGCTACACCTTC	CASSLGGENYGYTF
TRBV5-1	TRBJ1-2	TRBD1	NA	TGCGCCAGCAGCTTGTCACAGGGGGAGATATATGGCTACACCTTC	CASSLSQGEIYGYTF
TRBV9	TRBJ2-5	NA	NA	TGTGCCAGCAGCGTAGGTCGGGCAGGGAGACAGCAGACCCAGTACTTC	CASSVGRAGRQQTQYF
TRBV2	TRBJ1-5	NA	few	TGTGCCAGCAGTGGTGGAAATCAGCCCCAGCATTTT	CASSGGNQPQHF
TRBV6-1	TRBJ2-6	NA	NA	TGTGCCAGCAGCTCCTTTGACAGGTCCAACGTCCTGACTTTC	CASSSFDRSNVLTF
TRBV5-1	TRBJ2-7	NA	NA	TGCGCCAGCAGCCCCACCGGAGGGCGGGCCTACGAGCAGTACTTC	CASSPTGGRAYEQYF
TRBV19	TRBJ1-2	NA	NA	TGTGCCAGCTCGGGCTTAGCTTGGGGCTACACCTTC	CASSGLAWGYTF
TRBV5-1	TRBJ1-3	NA	NA	TGCGCCAGCAGCTTGGCCGGTTCGCCTGGAAACACCATATATTTT	CASSLAGSPGNTIYF
TRBV11-2	TRBJ2-5	TRBD2	NA	TGTGCCAGCAGCTTAAGGGGACTAACCCAAGAGACCCAGTACTTC	CASSLRGLTQETQYF
TRBV7-2	TRBJ2-1	NA	NA	TGTGCCAGCAGCTTAGCCCCTCTTCCCAATGAGCAGTTCTTC	CASSLAPLPNEQFF
TRBV5-4	TRBJ1-5	TRBD1	NA	TGTGCCAGCAGCCAGGGGGGGACAGGGGGCCAACAGCCCCAGCATTTT	CASSQGGTGGQQPQHF
TRBV4-1	TRBJ2-5	TRBD2	NA	TGCGCCAGCAGCCAAGGTAGCGGGAGGGCCTGGTACCAAGAGACCCAGTACTTC	CASSQGSGRAWYQETQYF
TRBV6-5	TRBJ2-7	NA	NA	TGTGCCAGCTCCAAGGGGCGGGGAGCCTACGAGCAGTACTTC	CASSKGRGAYEQYF
TRBV5-1	TRBJ2-5	TRBD2	once	TGCGCCAGCAGCCTTTGGGGGGGTGAAGAGACCCAGTACTTC	CASSLWGGEETQYF
TRBV11-2	TRBJ2-1	NA	NA	TGTGCCAGCAGCTTAGAGCCGGATGGCTGGGAGCAGTTCTTC	CASSLEPDGWEQFF
TRBV15	TRBJ1-6	NA	few	TGTGCCACCAGCAGCACCGGACCGCCGAGCTCGCCCCTCCACTTT	CATSSTGPPSSPLHF
TRBV19	TRBJ2-4	NA	NA	TGTGCCAGTAGTCGGGCAAACATTCAGTACTTC	CASSRANIQYF
TRBV10-2	TRBJ1-5	NA	NA	TGCGCCAGCAGTGAAGGGGAGGGTCAGCCCCAGCATTTT	CASSEGEGQPQHF